These T cell receptor beta chains were read from a single sample in a study of T cell repertoires in cytomegalovirus infection. TCRdb re-analysed the reads in MiXCR, keeping a single row per CDR3 protein. The repertoire has some 700,000 distinct CDR3 sequences, roughly a third of them found once; the top ten carry 15% to 20%. For these receptors, no antigen is known. The sequencing used cultured PBMCs, collected from culture after CMV antigen stimulation. All receptors derive from a human donor in good health (CMV status not recorded). Some clones in this sample may be carry-over from other donors' samples. The CDR3 runs from the conserved cysteine through the conserved F or W. Fields, in order: J gene, V gene, clone size, D gene, CDR3 DNA, CDR3 protein. D genes are given only for firm matches. Expanded clones are given a class, and other clones once, few, many or no size at all.

TRBJ2-1	TRBV5-4	-	-	TGTGCCAGCAGCTCGCAAGCGGGTCTCAATGAGCAGTTCTTC	CASSSQAGLNEQFF
TRBJ1-2	TRBV19	-	-	TGTGCCAGTAGTATAACCGGCACGGGTGGCTACACCTTC	CASSITGTGGYTF
TRBJ1-5	TRBV19	-	-	TGTGCCAGTAGTATTATCGGTGGAGAGCCCCAGCATTTT	CASSIIGGEPQHF
TRBJ2-5	TRBV12-3/TRBV12-4	few	-	TGTGCCAGCAGTTTAGCGGGGGGGCCGACGGAGACCCAGTACTTC	CASSLAGGPTETQYF
TRBJ2-1	TRBV4-1	-	-	TGCGCCAGCAGCCAAAGACTCCCGGAGAGGTCCTACAATGAGCAGTTCTTC	CASSQRLPERSYNEQFF
TRBJ2-3	TRBV6-1	many	TRBD1	TGTGCCAGCAGTGAGACGGACAGGTCCACAGATACGCAGTATTTT	CASSETDRSTDTQYF
TRBJ2-1	TRBV7-2	many	TRBD1	TGTGCCAGCAGCCGACAGGGTTATGAGCAGTTCTTC	CASSRQGYEQFF
TRBJ2-7	TRBV12-3/TRBV12-4	few	-	TGTGCCAGCAGTCTCAGTAGTTTCATCCAATACGAGCAGTACTTC	CASSLSSFIQYEQYF
TRBJ2-5	TRBV7-6	-	TRBD2	TGTGCCAGCAGCCCTAGAAGGACTAGACAAGAGACCCAGTACTTC	CASSPRRTRQETQYF
TRBJ1-4	TRBV7-8	many	-	TGTGCCAGCAGCCAGCAGGGGCGCGGAGATGAAAAACTGTTTTTT	CASSQQGRGDEKLFF
TRBJ2-5	TRBV29-1	-	TRBD2	TGCAGCGTGCGCACTAGCGGAGCGTACCAAGAGACCCAGTACTTC	CSVRTSGAYQETQYF
TRBJ2-3	TRBV3-1	-	TRBD1	TGTGCCAGCAGCCATAGGGGGCCAGATACGCAGTATTTT	CASSHRGPDTQYF
TRBJ2-7	TRBV10-3	few	TRBD2	TGTGCCACGCGAGGACTAGCGGAGTACGAGCAGTACTTC	CATRGLAEYEQYF
TRBJ2-3	TRBV9	-	-	TGTGCCAGCAGCGTAGTCCCGGGATCAGGAGATACGCAGTATTTT	CASSVVPGSGDTQYF
TRBJ1-1	TRBV6-6	few	-	TGTGCCAGCAGTTACTCGCCTGGGAGTTCTGAAGCTTTCTTT	CASSYSPGSSEAFF
TRBJ2-5	TRBV7-8	few	-	TGTGCCAGCAGCCACAGGGGGGGCATACTTAGCACCCAGTACTTC	CASSHRGGILSTQYF
TRBJ2-2	TRBV7-8	few	TRBD2	TGTGCCAGCAGCCCTCGACTAGCGGGAGAAGGGCCCGGGGAGCTGTTTTTT	CASSPRLAGEGPGELFF
TRBJ2-3	TRBV11-3	few	TRBD1	TGTGCCAGCAGCCCAACCCAGGGGGTAGATACGCAGTATTTT	CASSPTQGVDTQYF
TRBJ2-1	TRBV20-1	few	-	TGCAGTGCTAGGTGGGGGGATGAGCAGTTCTTC	CSARWGDEQFF
TRBJ2-3	TRBV5-4	-	-	TGTGCCAGCAGCTCGTGGCCCGGGGCTGATACGCAGTATTTT	CASSSWPGADTQYF
TRBJ2-1	TRBV12-5	few	-	TGTGCTAGTGGTTTGGTACGGGACGGACAGACGTTCGCCTACAATGAGCAGTTCTTC	CASGLVRDGQTFAYNEQFF
TRBJ2-7	TRBV20-1	-	TRBD2	TGCAGTGCTAGTCCTGGGCGGGGGGGATACGAGCAGTACTTC	CSASPGRGGYEQYF
TRBJ1-2	TRBV15	-	-	TGTGCCACCAGCAAAGGTCCAGGGATCTATGGCTACACCTTC	CATSKGPGIYGYTF
TRBJ2-7	TRBV7-8	many	-	TGTGCCAGCAGCTTAGTTGACGAGCAGTACTTC	CASSLVDEQYF
TRBJ2-5	TRBV28	few	-	TGTGCCAGCAGCATCGGGACACCACAAGAGACCCAGTACTTC	CASSIGTPQETQYF
TRBJ1-1	TRBV30	-	-	TGTGCCTGGACGGACGGGATGAACACTGAAGCTTTCTTT	CAWTDGMNTEAFF
TRBJ2-3	TRBV7-8	few	-	TGTGCCAGCAGCTTCTACAGGGCAGATACGCAGTATTTT	CASSFYRADTQYF
TRBJ1-4	TRBV6-2/TRBV6-3	-	TRBD1	TGTGCCAGCAGTCGGCGGACAGGGAACGAAAAACTGTTTTTT	CASSRRTGNEKLFF
TRBJ2-5	TRBV25-1	-	-	TGTGCCAGCAGTGGTACAGGAGGCCTACCCCAAGAGACCCAGTACTTC	CASSGTGGLPQETQYF
TRBJ1-4	TRBV12-5	once	-	TGTGCTAGTGGTTTGGGGGAGCATAATGAAAAACTGTTTTTT	CASGLGEHNEKLFF
TRBJ2-1	TRBV7-2	few	-	TGTGCCAGCAGCTTAGCGAAATGGGGATATGAGCAGTTCTTC	CASSLAKWGYEQFF
TRBJ1-4	TRBV4-2	-	-	TGTGCCAGCAGCCAACGAGGGTGGGAAGCGGCTAATGAAAAACTGTTTTTT	CASSQRGWEAANEKLFF
TRBJ1-2	TRBV28	once	-	TGTGCCAGCAGTCCCCCGGGGAGCCATGGCTACACCTTC	CASSPPGSHGYTF
TRBJ1-5	TRBV12-3/TRBV12-4	-	TRBD1	TGTGCCAGCAGTGCGGGACAGCGCAATCAGCCCCAGCATTTT	CASSAGQRNQPQHF
TRBJ2-7	TRBV7-8	few	-	TGTGCCAGCAGCCGTGGACCCGCCGGGGTCAGGTCCTACGAGCAGTACTTC	CASSRGPAGVRSYEQYF
TRBJ2-1	TRBV12-3/TRBV12-4	-	TRBD1	TGTGCCAGCACCAAGGACAGGGTGGGGAATGAGCAGTTCTTC	CASTKDRVGNEQFF
TRBJ1-3	TRBV12-3/TRBV12-4	few	TRBD1	TGTGCCAGCAGTTTATCCGGGACAGGGGGCTATGGTGGAAACACCATATATTTT	CASSLSGTGGYGGNTIYF
TRBJ2-1	TRBV5-1	-	-	TGCGCCAGCAGCTTGTTCGGGGCCAATGAGCAGTTCTTC	CASSLFGANEQFF
TRBJ1-5	TRBV6-2/TRBV6-3	-	TRBD1	TGTGCCAGCAGTTACCCCCCGGCGGACAGGCAGGCCCAGCATTTT	CASSYPPADRQAQHF
TRBJ2-2	TRBV4-1	few	-	TGCGCCAGCAGCCGACTGGGGGGGAACACCGGGGAGCTGTTTTTT	CASSRLGGNTGELFF
TRBJ1-6	TRBV7-2	-	-	TGTGCCAGCAGCTTAGACGAATGGGGTTCACCCCTCCACTTT	CASSLDEWGSPLHF